This is a list of T cell receptor beta chains from one sample in a study of T cells in localized non-small cell lung cancer. Assay: immunoSEQ multiplex PCR; the TCRdb copy retains only in-frame clones and omits some. The sample has approximately 150,000 clones, about 90% seen once. This specimen consisted of peripheral blood, obtained before any cancer treatment. These receptor sequences come from a female donor over 55 with stage I lung adenocarcinoma. The CDR3 runs from the conserved cysteine through the conserved F or W. Each record gives: clone size, J gene, V gene, D gene, CDR3 DNA, CDR3 protein. A D gene is named only where the DNA matches it firmly. Some rows mark clone size as missing; the rest say once, few, many or name a class of expanded clone.

>.|TRBJ2-1|TRBV19|TRBD2
TGTGCCAGTCGGTCCCGGGGACTAGCGGAACCTAGCTCCTACAATGAGCAGTTCTTC
CASRSRGLAEPSSYNEQFF
>.|TRBJ2-7|TRBV6-6|.
TGTGCCAGCAGTCCCGGCCGGGGGGCTAGCTCCTACGAGCAGTACTTC
CASSPGRGASSYEQYF
>few|TRBJ2-5|TRBV25-1|.
TGTGCCAGCAGTGACTTCCAGGGGAAAGAGACCCAGTACTTC
CASSDFQGKETQYF
>.|TRBJ2-1|TRBV9|TRBD2
TGTGCCAGCAGCGTAGTGGAGGGGACTAGCGGCCCTAATGAGCAGTTCTTC
CASSVVEGTSGPNEQFF
>.|TRBJ2-1|TRBV9|.
TGTGCCAGCAGCCGGGGGACGGGGCCCTGGGACAATGAGCAGTTCTTC
CASSRGTGPWDNEQFF
>.|TRBJ2-7|TRBV5-4|.
TGTGCCAGCAGCTTGAGAACTAGAGTTAACTACGAGCAGTACTTC
CASSLRTRVNYEQYF
>.|TRBJ1-1|TRBV29-1|TRBD1
TGCAGCATGAGCGGGACAGGGGGCACTGAAGCTTTCTTT
CSMSGTGGTEAFF
>.|TRBJ2-1|TRBV18|TRBD2
TGTGCCAGCTCGCGGGAGGTAGCCCGAAACAATGAGCAGTTCTTC
CASSREVARNNEQFF
>.|TRBJ2-7|TRBV18|TRBD1
TGTGCCAGCTCCCAAGGACAGGGGGGTTCGTACGAGCAGTACTTC
CASSQGQGGSYEQYF
>few|TRBJ1-1|TRBV29-1|.
TGCAGCGCCGGACAGAGGAACACTGAAGCTTTCTTT
CSAGQRNTEAFF
>.|TRBJ2-1|TRBV6-5|TRBD2
TGTGCCAGCAGTTCCTCTGGCGGGAGGGCCTATGAGCAGTTCTTC
CASSSSGGRAYEQFF
>.|TRBJ1-5|TRBV6-5|TRBD1
TGTGCCAGCAGCCGAAGACAGGGGGGGTTTTCCCAGCATTTT
CASSRRQGGFSQHF